Listed here are 10 T cell receptor beta chains from one sample, sequenced in a study of T-cell memory formation after mild COVID-19. TCRdb reprocessed the 5' RACE reads with MiXCR, giving one entry per CDR3 protein. The sample contains some 600,000 distinct CDR3 sequences, 15% to 20% of which appear only once. Sequenced input: PBMCs or a T cell subset sorted from them (not recorded which). The receptors originated from an adult woman who had mild COVID-19 (a few samples of this study predate the infection). Cell type and time point are not known.

This clonotype has only a few counts. V and J are TRBV29-1 and TRBJ2-7, with TRBD1 matching over 10 bases. Trimming at V came to 5 bases and at J to 6 bases, leaving 13 bases not matched to a gene. There are 15 residues in the CDR3. CDR1 and CDR2 from the germline V gene are SQVTM and ANQGSEA. Written as DNA, the CDR3 is TGCAGCGTTTCATGGGGGACAGGGGACCTCCGCGAGCAGTACTTC. This sequence encodes CSVSWGTGDLREQYF.

This clonotype was seen more than once but under ten times. The chain joins TRBV12-3 or TRBV12-4 to TRBJ2-1, with D possibly TRBD1 on 5 matching bases. The CDR3 extends over 15 amino acids. V shed 6 bases and J shed 2 bases, with 14 bases lying between them. CDR3 protein: CASSRQSVTYNEQFF. CDR3 bases: TGTGCCAGCAGCCGACAGTCTGTTACCTACAATGAGCAGTTCTTC.

The chain joins TRBV6-5 to TRBJ2-1; 12 bases agree with TRBD2. The CDR3 is 13 residues long. The V segment lost 8 bases and the J segment 9 bases; nucleotides outside the gene matches: 5. Germline V CDR1 and CDR2: MNHEY, SVGAGI. CDR3 nucleotides: TGTGCCAGCCGGACTAGCGGGAAGGTTGAGCAGTTCTTC. This translates into CASRTSGKVEQFF.

This clonotype came up many times. The chain carries TRBV5-6 and TRBJ1-1, with a possible D match to TRBD1 (6 bases). The germline V gene has CDR1 SGHDT and CDR2 YYEEEE. The CDR3 has 18 residues. V was cut by 4 bases and J by 0 bases, with 22 bases left in between. Written as DNA, the CDR3 is TGTGCCAGCAGCCCGGAGGAGGTGGGGGCCCCTTTGAACACTGAAGCTTTCTTT. It yields the protein CASSPEEVGAPLNTEAFF.

This chain links TRBV24-1 with TRBJ2-1; D remains unclear. Deletions cut 8 bases from V and 0 bases from J, with 13 bases between. This CDR3 contains 15 residues. Germline-derived CDR1 and CDR2 are KGHDR and SFDVKD. CDR3 residues: CATTRSASSYNEQFF. In DNA form, the CDR3 reads TGTGCCACCACCAGAAGCGCTAGCTCCTACAATGAGCAGTTCTTC.

This clonotype was counted only a few times. The chain joins TRBV5-1 to TRBJ2-1; TRBD1 matches 11 bases. The V gene end was trimmed by 2 bases and the J gene end by 4 bases; junction bases not matched to a gene: 2. Germline CDR1 reads SGHRS; CDR2 reads YFSETQ. The CDR3 runs 15 residues. The CDR3 DNA reads as TGCGCCAGCAGCTTTGGACAGGGGGCGTACAATGAGCAGTTCTTC. As protein: CASSFGQGAYNEQFF.

This clonotype was picked up a small number of times. V usage is TRBV7-3 and J usage is TRBJ2-3; D may be TRBD2 (5 bases). The ends were cut back, 2 bases at V and 6 bases at J, with 15 bases in the middle. Germline V gene lookup returns CDR1 SGHTA and CDR2 FQGTGA. The length of the CDR3 is 15 residues. The DNA for the CDR3 is TGTGCCAGCAGCTTACGGGGTACCTTCACTGATACGCAGTATTTT. Its translation: CASSLRGTFTDTQYF.

V gene TRBV5-1 combines with J gene TRBJ2-1, with D hard to call. The CDR3 covers 12 residues. The V gene's germline CDR1 is SGHRS and CDR2 YFSETQ. The V and J ends lost 5 bases and 5 bases respectively, with 8 bases between them. CDR3 region: CASRRTDNEQFF. The DNA of the CDR3 is TGCGCCAGCAGACGTACAGACAATGAGCAGTTCTTC. Supplemented by reference TRBV5-1 and TRBJ2-1, the full variable domain reads KAGVTQTPRYLIKTRGQQVTLSCSPISGHRSVSWYQQTPGQGLQFLFEYFSETQRNKGNFPGRFSGRQFSNSRSEMNVSTLELGDSALYLCASRRTDNEQFFGPGTRLTVL.

This chain links TRBV7-2 with TRBJ2-7, with 9 bases matching TRBD1. Germline-derived CDR1 and CDR2 are SGHTA and FQGNSA. The CDR3 totals 13 residues. With V trimmed by 5 bases and J by 1 base, 0 bases remained unmatched. The CDR3 region is CASSGQGSYEQYF. The DNA for the CDR3 is TGTGCCAGCAGCGGACAGGGGTCCTACGAGCAGTACTTC.

This clonotype was counted a few times. The J gene is TRBJ2-5, the V gene TRBV12-3 or TRBV12-4, with 11 bases matching TRBD2. The CDR3 is made up of 15 amino acids. V dropped 5 bases and J dropped 4; count of bases not matched to a gene: 6. The chain's CDR3 is CASSPSGLAVETQYF. In DNA, the CDR3 is TGTGCCAGCAGTCCATCGGGACTAGCGGTAGAGACCCAGTACTTC.